This entry describes one TCR beta chain. Its matching antigen is unknown. This sample is part of a study of Tregs in tolerant kidney transplant recipients. Study-wide context: The nonmyeloablative bone marrow transplants came from related graft donors, with transient mixed chimerism.

The CDR3 totals 16 residues. The V gene's germline CDR1 is SGHTA and CDR2 FQGNSA. V lost 0 bases to trimming and J lost 7 bases; unmatched junction nucleotides: 7. Notes on the study in general: Activated donor B cell expansion appeared to reveal the most relevant donor-specific TCRbeta repertoire.

Assay: immunoSEQ multiplex PCR; the TCRdb copy retains only in-frame clones and omits some. Among roughly 99,000 clones listed, 93% were seen once. The specimen comprised CD4+ T cells from blood, sampled before the transplant. The chain joins TRBV7-2 to TRBJ2-2; 8 bases agree with TRBD1. The source is a human donor who received a combined kidney and bone marrow transplant. The CDR3 protein is CASSLAGQGGGGELFF. The DNA for the CDR3 is TGTGCCAGCAGCTTAGCTGGACAGGGCGGAGGCGGGGAGCTGTTTTTT.